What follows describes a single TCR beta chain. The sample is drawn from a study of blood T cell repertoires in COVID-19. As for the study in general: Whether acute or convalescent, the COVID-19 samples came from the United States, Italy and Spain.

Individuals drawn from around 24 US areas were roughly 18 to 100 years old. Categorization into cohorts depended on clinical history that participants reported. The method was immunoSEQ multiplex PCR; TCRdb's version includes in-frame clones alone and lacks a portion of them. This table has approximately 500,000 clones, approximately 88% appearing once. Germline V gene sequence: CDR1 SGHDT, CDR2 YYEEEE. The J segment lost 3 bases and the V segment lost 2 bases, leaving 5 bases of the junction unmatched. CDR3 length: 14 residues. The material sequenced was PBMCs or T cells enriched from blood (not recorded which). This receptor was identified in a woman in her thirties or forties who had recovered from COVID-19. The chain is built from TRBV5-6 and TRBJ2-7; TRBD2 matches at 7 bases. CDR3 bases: TGTGCCAGCAGCTTAAGCGGGACGAACTACGAGCAGTACTTC. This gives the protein CASSLSGTNYEQYF.